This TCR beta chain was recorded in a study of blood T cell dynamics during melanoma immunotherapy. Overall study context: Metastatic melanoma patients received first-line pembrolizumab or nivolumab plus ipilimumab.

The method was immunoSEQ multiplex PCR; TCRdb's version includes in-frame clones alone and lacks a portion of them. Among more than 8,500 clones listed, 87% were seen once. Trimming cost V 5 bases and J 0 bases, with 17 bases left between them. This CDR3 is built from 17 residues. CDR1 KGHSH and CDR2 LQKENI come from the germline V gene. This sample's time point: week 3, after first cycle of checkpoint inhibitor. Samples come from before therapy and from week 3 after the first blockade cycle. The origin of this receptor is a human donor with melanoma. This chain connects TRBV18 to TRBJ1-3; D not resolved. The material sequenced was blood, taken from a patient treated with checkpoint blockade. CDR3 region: CASSARIRGSSGNTIYF. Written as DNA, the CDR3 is TGTGCCAGCTCAGCACGGATTCGGGGTTCCTCTGGAAACACCATATATTTT.